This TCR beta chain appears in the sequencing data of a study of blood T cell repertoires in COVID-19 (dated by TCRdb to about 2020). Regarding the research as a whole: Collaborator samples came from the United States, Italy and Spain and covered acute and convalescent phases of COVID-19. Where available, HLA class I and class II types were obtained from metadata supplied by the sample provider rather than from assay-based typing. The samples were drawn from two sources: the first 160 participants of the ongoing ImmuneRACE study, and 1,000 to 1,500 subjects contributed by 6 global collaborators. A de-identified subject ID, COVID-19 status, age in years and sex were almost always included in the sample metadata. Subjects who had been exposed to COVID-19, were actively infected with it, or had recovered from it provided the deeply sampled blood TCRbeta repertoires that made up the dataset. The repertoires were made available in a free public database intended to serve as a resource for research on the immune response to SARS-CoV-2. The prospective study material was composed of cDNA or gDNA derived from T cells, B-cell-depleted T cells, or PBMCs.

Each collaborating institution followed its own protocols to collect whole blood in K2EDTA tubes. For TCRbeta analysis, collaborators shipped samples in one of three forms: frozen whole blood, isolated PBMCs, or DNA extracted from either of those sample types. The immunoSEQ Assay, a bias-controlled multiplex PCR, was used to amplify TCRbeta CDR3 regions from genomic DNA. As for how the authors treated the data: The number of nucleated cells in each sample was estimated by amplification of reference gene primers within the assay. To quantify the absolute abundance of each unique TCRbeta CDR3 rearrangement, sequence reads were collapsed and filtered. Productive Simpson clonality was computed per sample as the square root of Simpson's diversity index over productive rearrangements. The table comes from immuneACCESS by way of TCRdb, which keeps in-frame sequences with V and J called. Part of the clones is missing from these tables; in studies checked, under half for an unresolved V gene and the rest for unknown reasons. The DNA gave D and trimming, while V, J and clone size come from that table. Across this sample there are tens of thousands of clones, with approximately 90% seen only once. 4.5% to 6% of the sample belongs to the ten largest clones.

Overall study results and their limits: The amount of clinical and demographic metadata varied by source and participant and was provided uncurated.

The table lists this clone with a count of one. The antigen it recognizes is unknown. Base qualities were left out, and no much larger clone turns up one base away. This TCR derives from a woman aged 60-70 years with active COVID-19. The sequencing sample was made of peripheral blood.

The CDR3 is CASRGQGARNTGELFF. At the DNA level, the sequence is TGTGCCAGCAGGGGACAGGGGGCGCGGAACACCGGGGAGCTGTTTTTT. The chain couples TRBV3-1 (or the pseudogene TRBV3-2) to TRBJ2-2, and 12 bases in between align with TRBD1. The CDR3 has 16 amino acids, counting the end cysteine and phenylalanine. CDR3 DNA is the only sequence kept; it has 48 bases, read in frame from the first base. The germline V gene (reference sequence) provides CDR1 LGHDT and CDR2 YNNKEL. V trim: 6 bases; J trim: 1 base; unmatched bases: 3.